The T cell receptor beta chain described here comes from a study of shared clonotypes between healthy human individuals. Background on the study: CD4 naive and memory got three plates each, CD8 naive two, CD8 memory one.

At a deep level, the assay was run. Using immunoSEQ multiplex PCR, the repertoire was profiled, and TCRdb retains in-frame clones only, with some absent. Of some 2 million clones listed, just under 95% are singletons. Germline V gives CDR1 MGHRA, CDR2 YSYEKL. V was shortened by 1 base and J by 7 bases, with 11 bases between the two germline ends. This CDR3 comprises 14 residues. CD8 cells classed as naive were CD45RO-negative and positively selected for CCR7, excluding terminally differentiated effector memory CD45RA+ cells. This clonotype was sampled from a young man in good health. The sample taken for sequencing was naive CD8+ T cells sorted from blood. The chain combines TRBV4-1 with TRBJ1-5; TRBD1 might be the D (6 bases). The CDR3 region is CASSQVQGIQPQHF. The CDR3 bases are TGCGCCAGCAGCCAAGTACAGGGTATCCAGCCCCAGCATTTT.